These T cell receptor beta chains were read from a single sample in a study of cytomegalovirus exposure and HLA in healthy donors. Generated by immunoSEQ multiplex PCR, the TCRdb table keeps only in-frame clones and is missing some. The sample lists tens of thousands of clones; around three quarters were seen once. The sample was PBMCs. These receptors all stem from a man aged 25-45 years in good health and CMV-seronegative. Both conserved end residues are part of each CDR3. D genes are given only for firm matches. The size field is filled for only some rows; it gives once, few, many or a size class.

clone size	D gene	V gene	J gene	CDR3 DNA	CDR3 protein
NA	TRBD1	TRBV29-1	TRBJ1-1	TGCAGCGTTGCGGGACAGCAGGGGTATGAAGCTTTCTTT	CSVAGQQGYEAFF
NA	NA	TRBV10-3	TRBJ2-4	TGTGCCATCAGTGCCCCCGAAGAGGGAAACATTCAGTACTTC	CAISAPEEGNIQYF
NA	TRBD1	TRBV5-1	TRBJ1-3	TGCGCCAGCAGCTTAGACAGGGGCTCTGGAAACACCATATATTTT	CASSLDRGSGNTIYF
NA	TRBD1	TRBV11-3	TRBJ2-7	TGTGCCAGCAGCCACCGGGACAGCTACGAGCAGTACTTC	CASSHRDSYEQYF
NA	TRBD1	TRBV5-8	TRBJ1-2	TGTGCCACCCGCATCAGGTCTCTACAGGGGGCGCAAAACTATGGCTACACCTTC	CATRIRSLQGAQNYGYTF
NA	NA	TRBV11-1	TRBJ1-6	TGTGCCAGCAGCCCCAATTCCCGGGGTGGTTCACCCCTCCACTTT	CASSPNSRGGSPLHF
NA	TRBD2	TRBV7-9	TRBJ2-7	TGTGCCAGCAGCCCAGGGACTAGCGGGTACGAGCAGTACTTC	CASSPGTSGYEQYF
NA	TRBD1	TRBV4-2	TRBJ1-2	TGTGCCAGCAGCCAAGATGGAACCCCGACAGGGAGGAGTGGCTACCCCTTC	CASSQDGTPTGRSGYPF
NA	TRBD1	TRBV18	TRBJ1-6	TGTGCCAGCTCATCCGGGACAGGGAATTCACCCCTCCACTTT	CASSSGTGNSPLHF
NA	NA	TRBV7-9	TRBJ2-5	TGTGCCAGCAGCTTAGACAGTCAAGAGACCCAGTACTTC	CASSLDSQETQYF
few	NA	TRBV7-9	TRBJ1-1	TGTGCCAGCAGCTTCGGGGGGACGAACACTGAAGCTTTCTTT	CASSFGGTNTEAFF
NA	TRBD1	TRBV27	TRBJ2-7	TGTGCCAGCAAACACCCGGGGACAGGGGCCTACGAGCAGTACTTC	CASKHPGTGAYEQYF
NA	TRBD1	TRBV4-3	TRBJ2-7	TGCGCCAGCAGCCACAGAACCGGGACAGGCGACGAGCAGTACTTC	CASSHRTGTGDEQYF
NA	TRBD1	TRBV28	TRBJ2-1	TGTGCCAGCATCATTACAGGGGTCTACAATGAGCAGTTCTTC	CASIITGVYNEQFF
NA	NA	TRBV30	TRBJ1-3	TGTGCCTGGAGCGGGCAGGGCCGACTCGAAAACACCATATATTTT	CAWSGQGRLENTIYF
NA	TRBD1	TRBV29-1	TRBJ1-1	TGCAGCGTTGAGGGACAGGGCGGTCTGGCTTTCTTT	CSVEGQGGLAFF
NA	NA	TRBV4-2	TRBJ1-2	TGTGCCAGCAGCCAAGCGTTTCGGGATACGGGCTATGGCTACACCTTC	CASSQAFRDTGYGYTF
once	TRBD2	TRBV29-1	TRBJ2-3	TGCAGCGTTCGGGCAGGGACTACGGCAGATACGCAGTATTTT	CSVRAGTTADTQYF
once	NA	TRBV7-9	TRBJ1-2	TGTGCCAGCAGGGGACAAGGATATCCTAACTATGGCTACACCTTC	CASRGQGYPNYGYTF
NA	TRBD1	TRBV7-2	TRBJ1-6	TGTGCCAGCAGCTTAGTGGGGACAGGCTCCTATAATTCACCCCTCCACTTT	CASSLVGTGSYNSPLHF
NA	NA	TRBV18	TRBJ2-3	TGTGCCAGCTCACCCACGGTAGATACGCAGTATTTT	CASSPTVDTQYF
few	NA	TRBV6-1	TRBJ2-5	TGTGCCAGCAGTGAGGGTCTGGGTTCCGGGAGCGCGGGAGAGACCCAGTACTTC	CASSEGLGSGSAGETQYF
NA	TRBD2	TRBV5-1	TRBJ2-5	TGCGCCAGCAGCCGATCCCGACTAGCGGGCCAAGAGACCCAGTACTTC	CASSRSRLAGQETQYF
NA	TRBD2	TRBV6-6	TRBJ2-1	TGTGCCAGCAGTTACGGCGGGAGTCTCAATGAGCAGTTCTTC	CASSYGGSLNEQFF
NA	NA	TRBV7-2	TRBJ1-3	TGTGCCAGCAGCCTAAGACGGGGTCAGGGAAACACCATATATTTT	CASSLRRGQGNTIYF
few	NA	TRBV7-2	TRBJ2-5	TGTGCCAGCAGCTTAAACTCCCCCCGGGGGCAAGAGACCCAGTACTTC	CASSLNSPRGQETQYF
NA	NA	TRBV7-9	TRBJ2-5	TGTGCCAGCAGCTATCTACAGATGCTGTACCAAGAGACCCAGTACTTC	CASSYLQMLYQETQYF
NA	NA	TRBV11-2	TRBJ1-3	TGTGCCAGCAGCTCGGAGGGGAGGGTTGGAAACACCATATATTTT	CASSSEGRVGNTIYF
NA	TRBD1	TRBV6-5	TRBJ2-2	TGTGCCAGCACGGGACAGGGAGGGACCGGGGAGCTGTTTTTT	CASTGQGGTGELFF
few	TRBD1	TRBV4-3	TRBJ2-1	TGCGCCAGCAGCCAAGATCAGGGGGCGGGGGAGCAGTTCTTC	CASSQDQGAGEQFF
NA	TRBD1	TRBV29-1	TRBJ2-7	TGCAGCGTTGAAGGTTGGCAGGGGGATTACGAGCAGTACTTC	CSVEGWQGDYEQYF
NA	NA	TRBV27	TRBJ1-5	TGTGCCAGCATCCAAAGGGAGGGGTATAGCAATCAGCCCCAGCATTTT	CASIQREGYSNQPQHF
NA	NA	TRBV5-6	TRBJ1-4	TGTGCCAGCAGCTCCAGGGGATTGAAACTGTTTTTT	CASSSRGLKLFF
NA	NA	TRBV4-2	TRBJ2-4	TGTGCCAGCAGCGCGGAGTCGGGTTACATTCAGTACTTC	CASSAESGYIQYF
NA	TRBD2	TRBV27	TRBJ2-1	TGTGCCAGCAGGGGACTAGCGGGAAGCAATGAGCAGTTCTTC	CASRGLAGSNEQFF